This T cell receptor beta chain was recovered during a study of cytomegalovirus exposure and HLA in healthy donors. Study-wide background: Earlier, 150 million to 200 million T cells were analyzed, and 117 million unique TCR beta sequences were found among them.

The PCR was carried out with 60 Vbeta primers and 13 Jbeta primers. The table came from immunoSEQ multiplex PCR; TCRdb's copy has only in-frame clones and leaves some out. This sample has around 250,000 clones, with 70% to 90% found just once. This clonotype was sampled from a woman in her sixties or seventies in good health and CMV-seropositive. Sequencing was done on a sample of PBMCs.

CDR3 in amino acids: CAISDSGLFGNEQYF. The CDR3 bases are TGTGCCATCAGTGATTCAGGCCTCTTCGGAAACGAGCAGTACTTC. The V and J genes are TRBV10-3 and TRBJ2-7; D remains unclear. From germline, CDR1 is ENHRY and CDR2 SYGVKD. V gave up 3 bases and J gave up 5 bases, with 17 bases separating them. The CDR3 is made up of 15 amino acids.